This T cell receptor beta chain was profiled in a study of STAT5B mutations in CD4+ large granular lymphocyte leukemia. The method was immunoSEQ multiplex PCR; TCRdb's version includes in-frame clones alone and lacks a portion of them. The sample has roughly 41,000 clones; over 70% are singletons. Study findings and constraints: Data were not HLA-matched across samples.

This clone occurred once. Its antigen is not known. After removal of 0 bases from V and 3 bases from J, the junction contained 5 bases not matched to a gene. In germline, CDR1 is SGDLS, CDR2 YYNGEE. This CDR3 is 15 amino acids long. The origin of this receptor is a human donor in good health. Material for sequencing was CD4+ T cells from blood buffy coats. This chain connects TRBV9 to TRBJ2-7; TRBD1 aligns across 8 bases. For the CDR3, the DNA is TGTGCCAGCAGCGTAGGAGGACAGGGTTTCTACGAGCAGTACTTC. Its protein is CASSVGGQGFYEQYF. The full variable domain, in which reference TRBV9 and TRBJ2-7 provide the parts outside the CDR3, is DSGVTQTPKHLITATGQRVTLRCSPRSGDLSVYWYQQSLDQGLQFLIQYYNGEERAKGNILERFSAQQFPDLHSELNLSSLELGDSALYFCASSVGGQGFYEQYFGPGTRLTVT.